A single sample gave rise to the 30 T cell receptor beta chains below, sequenced in a study of blood T cell repertoires in COVID-19. The assay was immunoSEQ multiplex PCR, and TCRdb's table has in-frame clones only and misses some. This sample has about 64,000 clones, with about 93% found just once. The sequenced sample was peripheral blood. Every receptor here comes from a woman of 80 years or more with active COVID-19.

The gene calls are TRBV5-1 and TRBJ2-1, with TRBD2 matching 9 bases. V was clipped by 2 bases and J by 7 bases; unmatched bases: 10. Germline CDR1 and CDR2: SGHRS and YFSETQ. The CDR3 length is 16 residues. This CDR3 reads CASSFRAGGHENEQFF. In DNA form, the CDR3 reads TGCGCCAGCAGCTTCAGGGCGGGGGGGCACGAGAATGAGCAGTTCTTC. Looking up the rest from reference TRBV5-1 and TRBJ2-1 gives the full variable domain: KAGVTQTPRYLIKTRGQQVTLSCSPISGHRSVSWYQQTPGQGLQFLFEYFSETQRNKGNFPGRFSGRQFSNSRSEMNVSTLELGDSALYLCASSFRAGGHENEQFFGPGTRLTVL.

The chain is built from TRBV5-3 and TRBJ2-7, with TRBD1 matching 8 bases. TRBV5-3 is placed among ORFs of uncertain function. This CDR3 is 16 amino acids long. V was pared by 2 bases and J by 1 base, with 8 bases of the junction left unmatched. The CDR3 spells CARSLKQGVISYEQYF. CDR3 DNA: TGTGCCAGAAGCTTAAAACAGGGGGTAATTTCCTACGAGCAGTACTTC.

This sequence joins TRBV3-1 (or the pseudogene TRBV3-2) and TRBJ2-2; 8 bases fit TRBD1. The CDR3 is 18 residues long. Per germline, CDR1 LGHDT and CDR2 YNNKEL (reference sequence). V was pared by 0 bases and J by 4 bases, with 10 bases of the junction left unmatched. CDR3 coding DNA: TGTGCCAGCAGCCAAGATTATAACGACAGGGGACCCACCGGGGAGCTGTTTTTT. Translation gives CASSQDYNDRGPTGELFF.

This clone was observed once. This sequence joins TRBV5-5 and TRBJ1-2; D remains unclear. The V end lost 3 bases, the J end lost 0 bases, and 6 bases lay between the germline ends. Germline-derived CDR1 and CDR2 are SGHKS and YYEKEE (reference sequence). This CDR3 has 13 amino acids. The CDR3 spells CASSSAANYGYTF. In nucleotides, the CDR3 is TGTGCCAGCAGCTCTGCAGCTAACTATGGCTACACCTTC. Drawing the rest from reference TRBV5-5 and TRBJ1-2, the complete variable domain is DAGVTQSPTHLIKTRGQQVTLRCSPISGHKSVSWYQQVLGQGPQFIFQYYEKEERGRGNFPDRFSARQFPNYSSELNVNALLLGDSALYLCASSSAANYGYTFGSGTRLTVV.

This clone was detected only a few times. This chain uses TRBV27 with TRBJ1-5; no definite D call. The V end was cut by 3 bases, the J end by 2 bases, with 8 bases between. This CDR3 contains 14 residues. Germline CDR1 is MNHEY and CDR2 is SMNVEV (reference sequence). The CDR3 region has the DNA TGTGCCAGCAGTTTCGTGGCAGGCAATCAGCCCCAGCATTTT. Its protein is CASSFVAGNQPQHF.

This CDR3 reads CASSLETGDSNQPQHF. The CDR3 DNA follows: TGTGCCAGCAGCTTGGAAACAGGGGATAGCAATCAGCCCCAGCATTTT. This chain connects TRBV5-4 to TRBJ1-5; 7 bases agree with TRBD1. CDR1 and CDR2 from the germline V gene are SGHNT and YYREEE (reference sequence). The CDR3 has 16 residues. The J segment lost 0 bases and the V segment lost 0 bases, leaving 3 bases of the junction unmatched.

The rearrangement joins TRBV28 to TRBJ1-5, with 10 nucleotides matching TRBD1. From germline, CDR1 is MDHEN and CDR2 SYDVKM. V lost 8 bases, J lost 4 bases, and 11 bases stayed unmatched. This CDR3 is built from 16 residues. CDR3 bases: TGTGCCAGCTCCAACCCGGGACAGGGGAGGAATCAGCCCCAGCATTTT. As protein: CASSNPGQGRNQPQHF.

The rearrangement uses TRBV3-1 (or the pseudogene TRBV3-2) and TRBJ2-3; 8 nucleotides match TRBD2. The CDR3 consists of 15 residues. The germline V gene has CDR1 LGHDT and CDR2 YNNKEL (reference sequence). Trimming took 1 base from V and 7 from J; bases not matched to a gene: 7. CDR3 loop: CASSQASGRRNTQYF. CDR3 sequence (DNA): TGTGCCAGCAGCCAAGCCAGCGGGAGAAGGAATACGCAGTATTTT.

V gene TRBV20-1 combines with J gene TRBJ2-3; a weak D match, TRBD2 (6 bases). CDR1 is DFQATT, CDR2 SNEGSKA, per germline (reference sequence). V was pared by 3 bases and J by 4 bases, with 14 bases between. This CDR3 comprises 14 residues. CDR3: CSASSYGSSDTQYF. The CDR3 nucleotides are TGCAGTGCTAGTTCTTACGGGAGTTCAGATACGCAGTATTTT.

The V gene is TRBV4-2, the J gene TRBJ2-5, with 7 nucleotides matching TRBD1. V lost 1 base and J lost 4; bases outside the gene matches: 3. CDR3 length: 14 amino acids. CDR1 and CDR2 from the germline V gene are LGHNA and YNFKEQ. The CDR3 DNA follows: TGTGCCAGCAGCCAAGTATACAGGGGAGAGACCCAGTACTTC. It specifies CASSQVYRGETQYF.

The chain couples TRBV5-6 to TRBJ1-4, with D hard to call. Trimming removed 4 bases from V and 7 bases from J, with 20 bases in between. The CDR3 is 16 residues long. Germline values: CDR1 SGHDT, CDR2 YYEEEE. The DNA for the CDR3 is TGTGCCAGCAGCGCGAGCACTCGGGATTCGGGTGAAAAACTGTTTTTT. Amino acids: CASSASTRDSGEKLFF.

This chain uses TRBV7-2 with TRBJ2-1; TRBD2 matches at 10 bases. Germline V gene data show CDR1 as SGHTA and CDR2 as FQGNSA. The V and J ends lost 1 base and 15 bases, in that order; junction bases with no gene match: 9. The CDR3 loop spans 14 amino acids. The CDR3 DNA reads TGTGCCAGCAGCTTAGACCTAGCGGGAGAAACAGCGTTCTTC. Residues: CASSLDLAGETAFF.

This clone has just one count. This chain joins TRBV5-5 and TRBJ2-5; tentative D call: TRBD2 (7 bases). The ends were cut back, 2 bases at V and 5 bases at J, with 16 bases in the middle. The germline CDR1 and CDR2 sequences are SGHKS and YYEKEE (reference sequence). The CDR3 is made up of 15 amino acids. The CDR3 sequence: CASSFGRGGGETQYF. Written as DNA, the CDR3 is TGTGCCAGCAGCTTCGGCAGGGGAGGGGGTGAGACCCAGTACTTC.

The chain joins TRBV24-1 to TRBJ2-3, with 8 nucleotides matching TRBD2. Germline CDR1 and CDR2: KGHDR and SFDVKD. Trimming took 4 bases from V and 6 from J; bases not matched to a gene: 14. There are 17 residues in the CDR3. CDR3 nucleotide sequence: TGTGCCACCAGTGACCGGGGTAGCGGGGATATCGGGGATACGCAGTATTTT. Translating gives CATSDRGSGDIGDTQYF.

The chain links TRBV5-4 to TRBJ1-2; TRBD1 matches at 9 bases. Per the germline V gene, CDR1 is SGHNT and CDR2 is YYREEE (reference sequence). The CDR3 extends over 13 amino acids. V lost 4 bases to trimming and J lost 7 bases; unmatched junction nucleotides: 5. CDR3 in amino acids: CASSVQGAGGYTF. In DNA form, the CDR3 reads TGTGCCAGCAGCGTACAGGGGGCCGGTGGCTACACCTTC.

This chain links TRBV6-5 with TRBJ1-2; 8 bases fit TRBD1. V lost 0 bases and J lost 8; bases outside the gene matches: 5. From germline, CDR1 is MNHEY and CDR2 SVGAGI. The CDR3 consists of 14 residues. The DNA for the CDR3 is TGTGCCAGCAGTTACTCGAACAGGGGGAGAGGCTACACCTTC. Protein sequence: CASSYSNRGRGYTF.

The chain carries TRBV7-9 and TRBJ2-5, with 10 bases matching TRBD2. The CDR3 is 17 amino acids. Germline values: CDR1 SEHNR, CDR2 FQNEAQ (reference sequence). V shed 5 bases and J 1 base; nucleotides not matched to a gene: 10. CDR3 DNA sequence: TGTGCCAGCAGCCGAACCGGACTAGCGGCGACCCAAGAGACCCAGTACTTC. Translating gives CASSRTGLAATQETQYF.

CDR3 residues: CAISDGADTQYF. DNA of the CDR3: TGTGCCATCAGTGATGGTGCGGATACGCAGTATTTT. The chain combines TRBV10-3 with TRBJ2-3; D remains ambiguous. Germline loops: CDR1 ENHRY, CDR2 SYGVKD. This CDR3 comprises 12 residues. Trimming took off 3 bases at V and 6 bases at J, with 7 bases between the two ends.

The chain uses TRBV9 and TRBJ2-1, with 8 bases aligning to TRBD2. The CDR3 spans 14 residues. Looked up from germline, CDR1 is SGDLS and CDR2 is YYNGEE. Trimming removed 3 bases from V and 6 bases from J; junction bases left unmatched: 5. In nucleotides, the CDR3 is TGTGCCAGCAGCGGGCGGGAGGCACCCAATGAGCAGTTCTTC. This codes for CASSGREAPNEQFF.

The rearrangement joins TRBV2 to TRBJ1-2, with D possibly matching TRBD1 (6 bases). The CDR3 has 14 amino acids. The ends were cut back, 7 bases at V and 0 bases at J, with 12 bases in the middle. Germline loops: CDR1 SNHLY, CDR2 FYNNEI. CDR3 sequence: CASTRQVANYGYTF. The CDR3 DNA reads as TGTGCCAGCACCAGACAGGTCGCTAACTATGGCTACACCTTC.

The CDR3 DNA reads as TGTGCCTGGCTCTCAGCGGGAAAATCCTACGAGCAGTACTTC. Translated: CAWLSAGKSYEQYF. V is TRBV30 and J is TRBJ2-7; 7 bases align to TRBD2. With V trimmed by 5 bases and J by 1 base, 8 bases remained unmatched. The CDR3 spans 14 residues. Per the germline V gene, CDR1 is GTSNPN and CDR2 is SVGIG (reference sequence). Drawing the rest from reference TRBV30 and TRBJ2-7, the complete variable domain is SQTIHQWPATLVQPVGSPLSLECTVEGTSNPNLYWYRQAAGRGLQLLFYSVGIGQISSEVPQNLSASRPQDRQFILSSKKLLLSDSGFYLCAWLSAGKSYEQYFGPGTRLTVT.

This clone was observed a few times. This chain links TRBV27 with TRBJ1-5; D is possibly TRBD1 (6 bases). The CDR3 consists of 12 residues. Trimming left V 5 bases short and J 10 bases short, with 12 bases between. Germline CDR1 and CDR2: MNHEY and SMNVEV (reference sequence). CDR3: CASSTPGTPQHF. The CDR3 DNA reads TGTGCCAGCAGTACCCCCGGGACACCCCAGCATTTT.

This clone was found once. The chain has TRBV6-5 and TRBJ2-2, with a weak D call TRBD2 (6 bases). CDR3 length: 15 amino acids. V lost 5 bases and J lost 7, with 17 bases in between. Germline V lookup: CDR1 MNHEY, CDR2 SVGAGI. The CDR3 region is CASSPHGGRGGELFF. The CDR3 nucleotides are TGTGCCAGCAGTCCCCACGGGGGTCGAGGCGGGGAGCTGTTTTTT.

This chain uses TRBV19 with TRBJ1-1; perhaps TRBD1 as D (5 bases). From germline, CDR1 is LNHDA and CDR2 SQIVND (reference sequence). The CDR3 consists of 17 residues. V lost 0 bases to trimming and J lost 0 bases, with 14 bases between them. The CDR3 sequence: CASSIDLLGLLNTEAFF. DNA of the CDR3: TGTGCCAGTAGTATAGATCTGTTGGGGCTACTGAACACTGAAGCTTTCTTT.

This clone is a singleton in its sample. The chain combines TRBV11-2 with TRBJ1-1; D remains ambiguous. V dropped 1 base and J dropped 10 bases, with 13 bases sitting between them. From germline, CDR1 is SGHAT and CDR2 FQNNGV. This CDR3 contains 13 residues. The CDR3 region is CASSLGVGELAFF. The CDR3 bases are TGTGCCAGCAGCTTAGGAGTCGGGGAGTTAGCTTTCTTT.

The rearrangement uses TRBV27 and TRBJ2-1; 8 bases align to TRBD2. The CDR3 is made up of 15 amino acids. Looked up from germline, CDR1 is MNHEY and CDR2 is SMNVEV (reference sequence). Trimming removed 2 bases from V and 8 bases from J; junction bases left unmatched: 8. The CDR3 spells CASSLVSGSIYEQFF. In DNA, the CDR3 is TGTGCCAGCAGTTTAGTAAGCGGGAGTATCTATGAGCAGTTCTTC.

This clone has just a few counts. The chain joins TRBV3-1 (or the pseudogene TRBV3-2) to TRBJ1-1, with 7 bases identical to TRBD1. CDR1 and CDR2 from the germline V gene are LGHDT and YNNKEL (reference sequence). There are 14 residues in the CDR3. Trimming cost V 1 base and J 5 bases; bases outside gene matches: 4. As DNA, the CDR3 is TGTGCCAGCAGCCAAGTTGGGACAGCGACTGAAGCTTTCTTT. This codes for CASSQVGTATEAFF.

The J gene is TRBJ2-2, the V gene TRBV7-8; the match to TRBD1 covers 7 bases. V lost 3 bases to trimming and J lost 3 bases; unmatched junction nucleotides: 4. This CDR3 comprises 15 residues. CDR1 and CDR2 from the germline V gene are SGHVS and FQNEAQ. CDR3 protein: CASSFYRGDTGELFF. The CDR3 nucleotides are TGTGCCAGCAGCTTTTACAGGGGCGACACCGGGGAGCTGTTTTTT.

The V and J genes are TRBV5-1 and TRBJ2-1, with 7 bases fitting TRBD1. Trimming cost V 5 bases and J 6 bases; bases outside gene matches: 5. This CDR3 spans 13 amino acids. Germline V gene sequence: CDR1 SGHRS, CDR2 YFSETQ. The CDR3: CASRDRVGNEQFF. CDR3 DNA sequence: TGCGCCAGCAGAGACAGGGTCGGCAATGAGCAGTTCTTC.

The chain links TRBV5-1 to TRBJ2-5, with TRBD2 matching 7 bases. Trimming took 4 bases from V and 1 from J; bases not matched to a gene: 7. Germline CDR1 is SGHRS and CDR2 is YFSETQ. This CDR3 is 15 amino acids long. The chain's CDR3 is CASSAGIAGQETQYF. Here the CDR3 DNA reads TGCGCCAGCAGCGCAGGAATAGCGGGCCAAGAGACCCAGTACTTC.